This TCR beta chain appears in the sequencing data of a study of molecular identifiers for immune sequencing clone quantification. The germline V gene encodes CDR1 KGHDR and CDR2 SFDVKD. V gave up 4 bases and J gave up 4 bases; unmatched junction bases: 7. The CDR3 is 18 residues long. Previously described methods and listed TCR primers were employed for the bulk TCR libraries. Each CDR3 protein is one row after TCRdb ran MiXCR on the PCR reads. The data contain under 350,000 distinct CDR3 sequences, roughly 23% of them singletons. This clonotype was counted a few times. This chain links TRBV24-1 with TRBJ2-3; 16 bases fit TRBD2. This clonotype was sampled from a human donor in good health. Some libraries in this study had Jurkat cell RNA spiked in. The sequencing sample was made of naive CD8+ T cells from blood, with Jurkat cell RNA spiked in. Subset noted: FACS-sorted CD8+CD4-CCR7+CD45RA+ naive T cells. The CDR3 DNA reads as TGTGCCACCAGTGACTCCGGGACTAGCGGGAGGGCCCCAGATACGCAGTATTTT. Translating it yields CATSDSGTSGRAPDTQYF.